This record concerns one TCR beta chain sequence. Produced via immunoSEQ multiplex PCR; TCRdb's table is partial and in-frame only. The profile shows about 130,000 clones, less than 90% of them singletons. This entry is derived from a study of blood T cell repertoires in COVID-19. Study in general: T cells, B-cell-depleted T cells, or PBMCs provided the cDNA or gDNA that served as material.

The CDR3 has 10 amino acids. Germline lookup yields CDR1 MNHEY and CDR2 SVGAGI. V was cut by 9 bases and J by 9 bases, with 9 bases left in between. Sequencing used peripheral blood. This receptor was taken from a man aged 55 to 70 with acute or convalescent COVID-19. The rearrangement joins TRBV6-5 to TRBJ2-1; no clear D gene. This chain's CDR3 is CARNAGEQFF. CDR3 DNA: TGTGCCAGAAATGCCGGTGAGCAGTTCTTC.